The 23 T cell receptor beta chains below all came from one sample that was sequenced in a study of T-cell memory formation after mild COVID-19 (dated by TCRdb to about 2021). Library creation used 5' RACE. For sequencing, an Illumina NovaSeq 6000 was employed. The raw public reads went through TCRdb reprocessing: fastp at Q25, MiXCR clone calling, in-frame beta chains kept. CDR3 protein sequences are deduplicated, and each keeps its most common genes and DNA. The sample has approximately 260,000 distinct CDR3 sequences on record, under 20% of them singletons. The ten largest clonotypes hold more than 20% of the sample. The sequencing input was PBMCs or a T cell subset sorted from them (not recorded which). The receptor set was obtained from a man younger than 35 who had mild COVID-19 (a few samples of this study predate the infection). The sample titles of this study are shuffled in the database, so cell type and time point are left out; the donor was told from shared clones.

The chain links TRBV7-2 to TRBJ1-1; D is ambiguous. With 3 bases removed from V and 4 bases from J, the gap between germline ends came to 3 bases. The CDR3 spans 11 residues. The V gene's germline CDR1 is SGHTA and CDR2 FQGNSA. CDR3 DNA: TGTGCCAGCAGCTTCCTCACTGAAGCTTTCTTT. Its translation is CASSFLTEAFF.

This clonotype was recorded at least ten times. This chain joins TRBV7-6 and TRBJ2-5, with D possibly matching TRBD2 (6 bases). The CDR3 spans 14 residues. Trimming left V 5 bases short and J 2 bases short, with 12 bases between. Germline assignment: CDR1 SGHVS and CDR2 FNYEAQ. The CDR3 region is CASSIGTSQETQYF. CDR3 nucleotide sequence: TGTGCCAGCAGCATCGGGACTTCTCAAGAGACCCAGTACTTC.

This sequence joins TRBV6-2 or TRBV6-3 and TRBJ2-7; D uncertain. V lost 4 bases, J lost 6 bases, and 16 bases lay in between. Germline CDR1 is MNHEY and CDR2 is SVGEGT. The CDR3 extends over 14 amino acids. The CDR3 nucleotides are TGTGCCAGCAGTTCCGGACCCGCAAGGGTCGAGCAGTACGTC. Translating gives CASSSGPARVEQYV.

This clonotype was counted only a few times. The genes are TRBV6-2 or TRBV6-3 and TRBJ2-7; 7 bases line up with TRBD1. With V trimmed by 6 bases and J by 2 bases, 7 bases remained unmatched. Germline V CDR1 and CDR2: MNHEY, SVGEGT. The CDR3 contains 14 residues. The CDR3 nucleotides are TGTGCCAGCAGGCCCAGGGGGAAAACCTACGAGCAGTACGTC. It specifies CASRPRGKTYEQYV.

The CDR3 region is CASTTIGGHGYTF. The CDR3 DNA reads TGTGCCAGCACCACAATCGGGGGGCATGGCTACACCTTC. The V and J genes are TRBV12-3 or TRBV12-4 and TRBJ1-2; maybe TRBD1 (6 bases). V was shortened by 7 bases and J by 6 bases, with 15 bases between the two germline ends. CDR3 length equals 13 residues.

This chain links TRBV2 with TRBJ2-7; D possibly matches TRBD1 or TRBD2 (5 bases each). Germline V gives CDR1 SNHLY, CDR2 FYNNEI. This CDR3 is 13 amino acids long. Trimming took 8 bases from V and 9 from J, leaving 20 bases between them. The CDR3 is CASQYLGEFRQYV. As DNA, the CDR3 is TGTGCCAGCCAGTACCTGGGGGAATTTAGGCAGTACGTC.

The chain has TRBV5-1 and TRBJ1-1, with 9 bases identical to TRBD1. The J segment lost 2 bases and the V segment lost 6 bases, leaving 2 bases of the junction unmatched. Germline CDR1 is SGHRS and CDR2 is YFSETQ. The CDR3 spans 13 residues. Here the CDR3 DNA reads TGCGCCAGCACGGGACAGGGAAACACTGAAGCTTTCTTT. It codes for CASTGQGNTEAFF.

This sequence joins TRBV18 and TRBJ1-2; D is ambiguous. The CDR3 covers 16 residues. Germline values: CDR1 KGHSH, CDR2 LQKENI. V was trimmed by 2 bases and J by 0 bases, leaving 13 bases between them. The CDR3 region is CASSPVRTIANYGYTF. The CDR3 bases are TGTGCCAGCTCACCAGTCAGGACCATAGCTAACTATGGCTACACCTTC.

The chain combines TRBV5-1 with TRBJ2-2; TRBD1 matches at 8 bases. The CDR3 loop spans 14 amino acids. With 2 bases clipped from V and 6 bases from J, the junction kept 3 bases outside the gene matches. Germline CDR1 and CDR2: SGHRS and YFSETQ. As DNA, the CDR3 is TGCGCCAGCAGCTTCCAGGGGGCGTCCGGGGAGCTGTTTTTT. Protein sequence: CASSFQGASGELFF.

This clonotype was seen only a few times. The chain uses TRBV4-3 and TRBJ1-6; D gene ambiguous. CDR1 and CDR2 from the germline V gene are LGHNA and YSLEER. The V end lost 0 bases, the J end lost 7 bases, and 10 bases lay between the germline ends. The CDR3 extends over 15 amino acids. The CDR3 DNA reads TGCGCCAGCAGCCAAGACTATAGTGGGAATTCACCCCTCCACTTT. Amino acids: CASSQDYSGNSPLHF.

This clonotype occurred a few times. The J gene is TRBJ1-4, the V gene TRBV6-5; 9 nucleotides agree with TRBD1. The V gene's germline CDR1 is MNHEY and CDR2 SVGAGI. The CDR3 is 13 amino acids. Germline trimming cut 5 bases from V and 17 bases from J; bases unmatched to any gene: 12. The CDR3 sequence is CASSPGTGQGNFF. Written as DNA, the CDR3 is TGTGCCAGCAGTCCGGGTACGGGACAGGGTAACTTTTTT.

The chain carries TRBV15 and TRBJ1-1; D not certain. CDR1 is LNHNV, CDR2 YYDKDF, per germline (reference sequence). The CDR3 covers 11 residues. Trimming removed 6 bases at V and 6 bases at J, with 8 bases between. CDR3 loop: CATSDQSEAFF. In DNA form, the CDR3 reads TGTGCCACCAGTGACCAGTCTGAAGCTTTCTTT.

As for this clonotype: This sequence may be a read error, since a much larger clone differs from it by one base. This chain connects TRBV28 to TRBJ2-6, with D maybe TRBD1 (6 bases). Germline-derived CDR1 and CDR2 are MDHEN and SYDVKM. The CDR3 sequence is 16 residues long. As DNA, the CDR3 is TGTGCCAGCGGTGGACAGCCGTTTTCTGGGGCCACCGTCCTGACTTTC. Translating it yields CASGGQPFSGATVLTF.

This chain uses TRBV10-3 with TRBJ2-3; unclear D gene. The CDR3 loop spans 15 amino acids. Germline CDR1 ENHRY, CDR2 SYGVKD. The CDR3 DNA sequence: TGTGCTCTGGCCAGCGCGGATCGCAACACAGATACGCAGTATTTT. Residues: CALASADRNTDTQYF.

The sample holds a few counts of this clonotype. This chain uses TRBV7-2 with TRBJ2-2; TRBD1 aligns across 8 bases. V shed 2 bases and J 0 bases; nucleotides not matched to a gene: 5. The germline gives CDR1 SGHTA, CDR2 FQGNSA. The CDR3 extends over 17 amino acids. The CDR3 spells CASSLSRDRSNTGELFF. The CDR3 coding sequence is TGTGCCAGCAGCTTAAGTCGGGACAGGTCGAACACCGGGGAGCTGTTTTTT.

This clonotype came up a few times. The chain couples TRBV11-2 to TRBJ2-1; weak D call: TRBD2 (6 bases). The V end lost 4 bases, the J end lost 3 bases, and 19 bases lay between the germline ends. There are 17 residues in the CDR3. Germline V gene sequence: CDR1 SGHAT, CDR2 FQNNGV. CDR3 in DNA: TGTGCCAGCAGCTCCTTCCGGGACTCCGGCAGCTACAATGAGCAGTTCTTC. Amino acids: CASSSFRDSGSYNEQFF.

V and J are TRBV6-2 or TRBV6-3 and TRBJ1-1, with D unclear. V lost 2 bases to trimming and J lost 6 bases, with 13 bases between them. The CDR3 contains 14 residues. Germline values: CDR1 MNHEY, CDR2 SVGEGT. The CDR3 protein is CASSYVRERPEAFF. The DNA for the CDR3 is TGTGCCAGCAGTTACGTCCGGGAACGACCTGAAGCTTTCTTT.

This clonotype was observed a handful of times. The chain has TRBV7-3 and TRBJ2-2; D could derive from TRBD1 or TRBD2 (6 bases each). This CDR3 comprises 15 residues. The V end lost 3 bases, the J end lost 4 bases, and 12 bases lay between the germline ends. The germline V gene has CDR1 SGHTA and CDR2 FQGTGA. CDR3 loop: CASSFSGAGTGELFF. In DNA form, the CDR3 reads TGTGCCAGCAGCTTTTCGGGGGCTGGCACCGGGGAGCTGTTTTTT.

The table lists this clonotype with many counts. The chain employs TRBV18 and TRBJ2-2; D gene unclear. CDR3 size: 15 residues. The V end lost 2 bases, the J end lost 0 bases, and 7 bases lay between the germline ends. Germline V gene lookup returns CDR1 KGHSH and CDR2 LQKENI. The CDR3 DNA follows: TGTGCCAGCTCACCATTCCCCGCGAACACCGGGGAGCTGTTTTTT. Translation gives CASSPFPANTGELFF.

V and J are TRBV12-3 or TRBV12-4 and TRBJ2-5, with 7 bases lining up with TRBD2. V lost 6 bases to trimming and J lost 6 bases; unmatched junction nucleotides: 13. This CDR3 is 15 amino acids long. The CDR3 sequence is CASSPPASGQKTQYF. For the CDR3, the DNA is TGTGCCAGCAGCCCCCCGGCTAGCGGTCAGAAGACCCAGTACTTC.

This clonotype was detected only a few times. The chain is built from TRBV5-6 and TRBJ2-7; 7 positions agree with TRBD1. The V and J ends lost 1 base and 4 bases, in that order; junction bases with no gene match: 11. The V gene's germline CDR1 is SGHDT and CDR2 YYEEEE. This CDR3 has 16 residues. For the CDR3, the DNA is TGTGCCAGCAGCTTGAGAGACGGGACAGCATTTTACGAGCAGTACGTC. Protein product: CASSLRDGTAFYEQYV.

The chain recombines TRBV7-3 with TRBJ2-2; 7 nucleotides match TRBD2. CDR3 length: 16 amino acids. From germline, CDR1 is SGHTA and CDR2 FQGTGA. The V segment lost 2 bases and the J segment 4 bases; nucleotides outside the gene matches: 7. The CDR3 DNA reads as TGTGCCAGCAGCTTAGGGCCCTGGGAGGGCACCGGGGAGCTGTTTTTT. This gives the protein CASSLGPWEGTGELFF.

The V call is TRBV9, the J call TRBJ1-2; D ambiguous. With 2 bases removed from V and 4 bases from J, the gap between germline ends came to 12 bases. Germline assignment: CDR1 SGDLS and CDR2 YYNGEE. The CDR3 consists of 14 residues. CDR3 bases: TGTGCCAGCAGCGTCGATACATGGGGCTATGGCTACACCTTC. This translates into CASSVDTWGYGYTF.